A few counts support the clone carrying this T cell receptor beta chain. Each patient was aged 18 to 65 and had newly diagnosed hyperthyroidism of under 2 months' duration. Patients with uncontrolled infections, other autoimmune diseases, pregnancy or lactation were excluded. Fresh peripheral blood, approximately 10 ml, was the source of the PBMCs. CDR3 length: 15 residues. Germline lookup yields CDR1 MDHEN and CDR2 SYDVKM. Trimming took off 3 bases at V and 6 bases at J, with 18 bases between the two ends. This sample was included in a study of T cells in Graves' hyperthyroidism and ophthalmopathy. TCR beta CDR3 regions were amplified from RNA. First-round RT-PCR of the TCR CDR3 relied on the HTBI primer set. Via MiXCR, TCRdb re-called the multiplex PCR reads, giving one row per CDR3 protein. The table includes 350,000 or so distinct CDR3 sequences, around 20% detected once.

Material: blood. The receptor comes from a woman in her 50s with Graves' hyperthyroidism. The rearrangement uses TRBV28 and TRBJ2-7; TRBD1 might be the D (6 bases). CDR3 sequence reads: CASSFGGQIRGEQYF. In DNA, the CDR3 is TGTGCCAGCAGTTTTGGGGGCCAAATACGGGGCGAGCAGTACTTC.